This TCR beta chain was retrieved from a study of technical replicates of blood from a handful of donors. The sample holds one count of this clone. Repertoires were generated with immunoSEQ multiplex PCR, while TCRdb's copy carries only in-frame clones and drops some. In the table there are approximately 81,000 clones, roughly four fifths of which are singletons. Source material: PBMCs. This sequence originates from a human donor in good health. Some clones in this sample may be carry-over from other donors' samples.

CDR3 residues: CASSPGSNEQFF. As DNA, the CDR3 is TGTGCCAGCAGTCCAGGGTCTAATGAGCAGTTCTTC. This rearrangement joins TRBV6-5 to TRBJ2-1; tentative D call: TRBD1 (5 bases). Germline V gives CDR1 MNHEY, CDR2 SVGAGI. V lost 5 bases and J 7 bases, leaving 9 bases between the germline ends. The CDR3 spans 12 residues.